The 22 T cell receptor beta chains given below trace back to one sample, sequenced in a study of blood T cell repertoires in COVID-19. Generated by immunoSEQ multiplex PCR, the TCRdb table keeps only in-frame clones and is missing some. There are 200,000 to 250,000 clones in the sample; around 87% occur only once, and more than 7% lies in the top ten. Sequencing used PBMCs or T cells enriched from blood (not recorded which). These receptor sequences come from a man aged 30-40 years in a cohort exposed to, infected with or recovered from COVID-19 (not recorded which).

The V and J genes are TRBV2 and TRBJ1-2, with TRBD1 matching 9 bases. Germline V lookup: CDR1 SNHLY, CDR2 FYNNEI. The CDR3 loop spans 12 amino acids. The V and J ends lost 10 bases and 4 bases, in that order; junction bases with no gene match: 4. The CDR3 region has the DNA TGTGCCACCCGACAGGGGGTCTATGGCTACACCTTC. Translated: CATRQGVYGYTF.

The chain is built from TRBV2 and TRBJ2-1; D is ambiguous. Per germline, CDR1 SNHLY and CDR2 FYNNEI. Trimming left V 7 bases short and J 0 bases short, with 10 bases between. The CDR3 length is 14 residues. Here the CDR3 reads CASNAYLSYNEQFF. For the CDR3, the DNA is TGTGCCAGCAACGCCTACCTCTCCTACAATGAGCAGTTCTTC.

The chain carries TRBV5-6 and TRBJ1-6, with a possible D match to TRBD1 (6 bases). This CDR3 contains 14 residues. Germline V gives CDR1 SGHDT, CDR2 YYEEEE. V was clipped by 3 bases and J by 9 bases, with 13 bases between them. In DNA, the CDR3 is TGTGCCAGCAGCTCCGGACAGCCGGGTTCACCCCTCCACTTT. Amino acids: CASSSGQPGSPLHF. The full variable domain, with the rest looked up from reference TRBV5-6 and TRBJ1-6, is DAGVTQSPTHLIKTRGQQVTLRCSPKSGHDTVSWYQQALGQGPQFIFQYYEEEERQRGNFPDRFSGHQFPNYSSELNVNALLLGDSALYLCASSSGQPGSPLHFGNGTRLTVT.

The chain uses TRBV11-2 and TRBJ2-7; 7 bases are shared with TRBD2. With 3 bases clipped from V and 3 bases from J, the junction kept 5 bases outside the gene matches. From germline, CDR1 is SGHAT and CDR2 FQNNGV. CDR3 length: 14 amino acids. The CDR3 sequence: CASSFQRTSYEQYF. For the CDR3, the DNA is TGTGCCAGCAGCTTTCAAAGGACTAGCTACGAGCAGTACTTC.

The J gene is TRBJ2-7, the V gene TRBV9; D unclear. The length of the CDR3 is 15 residues. Germline V gene data show CDR1 as SGDLS and CDR2 as YYNGEE. The V gene lost 7 bases and the J gene lost 2 bases, with 19 bases spanning the gap. The CDR3 region is CASSSDTLPPYEQYF. The CDR3 nucleotides are TGTGCCAGCTCGTCCGACACATTACCTCCCTACGAGCAGTACTTC.

V gene TRBV13 combines with J gene TRBJ1-5; D is undetermined. The CDR3 is 14 amino acids. V was clipped by 0 bases and J by 4 bases, with 7 bases between them. Germline CDR1 PRHDT, CDR2 FYEKMQ (reference sequence). CDR3: CASSLGQMNQPQHF. The DNA for the CDR3 is TGTGCCAGCAGCTTAGGACAGATGAATCAGCCCCAGCATTTT.

V gene TRBV7-2 combines with J gene TRBJ2-1, with D possibly being TRBD2 (6 bases). V was trimmed by 7 bases and J by 5 bases, leaving 21 bases between them. The CDR3 sequence is 16 residues long. Germline lookup yields CDR1 SGHTA and CDR2 FQGNSA. The CDR3 here is CASTQSTGVGHNEQFF. DNA for the CDR3: TGTGCCAGCACCCAAAGTACGGGAGTAGGCCACAATGAGCAGTTCTTC.

The gene calls are TRBV5-4 and TRBJ2-7, with D perhaps matching TRBD1 (6 bases). This CDR3 contains 13 residues. With 0 bases removed from V and 3 bases from J, the gap between germline ends came to 7 bases. CDR1 is SGHNT and CDR2 is YYREEE in the germline V gene (reference sequence). This CDR3 reads CASSLGGHYEQYF. In DNA form, the CDR3 reads TGTGCCAGCAGCTTGGGGGGACACTACGAGCAGTACTTC.

This clone was observed at least ten times. The V gene is TRBV6-1, the J gene TRBJ1-2; D perhaps matches TRBD1 (5 bases). Germline lookup yields CDR1 MNHNS and CDR2 SASEGT. The CDR3 extends over 14 amino acids. With 3 bases removed from V and 4 bases from J, the gap between germline ends came to 12 bases. CDR3 region: CASSDRAFSYGYTF. In nucleotides, the CDR3 is TGTGCCAGCAGTGACAGGGCATTCAGCTATGGCTACACCTTC.

The gene calls are TRBV9 and TRBJ2-5, with D possibly being TRBD2 (5 bases). Between the trimmed V and J ends, which lost 2 bases and 2 bases, there was a span of 13 bases. The germline gives CDR1 SGDLS, CDR2 YYNGEE. The CDR3 sequence is 15 residues long. The CDR3: CASSVFGEQQETQYF. The CDR3 coding sequence is TGTGCCAGCAGCGTTTTCGGGGAACAACAAGAGACCCAGTACTTC.

The rearrangement links TRBV4-1 to TRBJ2-1; 7 bases agree with TRBD2. Per the germline V gene, CDR1 is MGHRA and CDR2 is YSYEKL. The V and J ends lost 0 bases and 8 bases, in that order; junction bases with no gene match: 13. The CDR3 totals 17 residues. Here the CDR3 reads CASSQEPAGNSADEQFF. The CDR3, as DNA: TGCGCCAGCAGCCAAGAGCCAGCGGGAAATTCCGCGGATGAGCAGTTCTTC.

The CDR3 region is CASSFVSGSGADTQYF. The CDR3 DNA follows: TGTGCCAGCAGTTTCGTTAGCGGGAGCGGCGCAGATACGCAGTATTTT. This chain joins TRBV28 and TRBJ2-3; TRBD2 agrees at 9 bases. The germline CDR1 and CDR2 sequences are MDHEN and SYDVKM. This CDR3 is built from 16 residues. The J segment lost 4 bases and the V segment lost 3 bases, leaving 8 bases of the junction unmatched.

This clone has a single count. This chain uses TRBV5-4 with TRBJ2-1; 9 positions agree with TRBD2. The CDR3 is made up of 16 amino acids. CDR1 is SGHNT, CDR2 YYREEE, per germline (reference sequence). J lost 8 bases, V lost 5 bases, and 14 bases had no gene match. CDR3 residues: CASRAPLAGGPDEQFF. The CDR3, as DNA: TGTGCCAGCAGAGCCCCGCTGGCGGGAGGGCCCGATGAGCAGTTCTTC.

V usage is TRBV29-1 and J usage is TRBJ2-7; possible D gene TRBD1, 5 bases. The CDR3 covers 13 residues. Deletions cut 4 bases from V and 0 bases from J, with 10 bases between. CDR1 and CDR2 from the germline V gene are SQVTM and ANQGSEA. This CDR3 reads CSVVQGSSYEQYF. DNA of the CDR3: TGCAGCGTTGTCCAGGGAAGCTCCTACGAGCAGTACTTC.

This chain joins TRBV7-2 and TRBJ2-3; D is undetermined. This CDR3 region has 14 residues. Trimming removed 5 bases at V and 4 bases at J, with 13 bases between. Germline values: CDR1 SGHTA, CDR2 FQGNSA. For the CDR3, the DNA is TGTGCCAGCAGCGAACGAAGACACCCAGATACGCAGTATTTT. This translates into CASSERRHPDTQYF.

The gene calls are TRBV4-1 and TRBJ2-3; the D gene is possibly TRBD2 (6 bases). Per germline, CDR1 MGHRA and CDR2 YSYEKL. The CDR3 has 15 amino acids. The ends were cut back, 1 base at V and 3 bases at J, with 11 bases in the middle. CDR3 sequence: CASSQGTGETDTQYF. The CDR3, as DNA: TGCGCCAGCAGCCAAGGCACGGGGGAGACAGATACGCAGTATTTT.

This clone was seen just once. CDR3 protein: CASRHRDSPRNEQFF. CDR3 DNA: TGTGCAAGTCGCCACCGGGACTCCCCTCGGAATGAGCAGTTCTTC. This chain uses TRBV12-2 with TRBJ2-1; TRBD2, the table's D call, was not compared with the DNA. TRBV12-2 is termed a pseudogene. This CDR3 comprises 15 residues.

The CDR3: CASRGRGGEKLFF. CDR3 coding DNA: TGTGCCAGCAGGGGTCGAGGGGGCGAAAAACTGTTTTTT. V usage is TRBV12-3 or TRBV12-4 and J usage is TRBJ1-4, with 7 bases aligning to TRBD1. The ends lost 6 bases at V and 8 bases at J; junction bases unmatched: 6. This CDR3 has 13 residues.

The chain joins TRBV27 to TRBJ1-5, with D uncertain. Germline-derived CDR1 and CDR2 are MNHEY and SMNVEV (reference sequence). This CDR3 is 17 amino acids long. Trimming shortened V by 3 bases and J by 3 bases, and 18 bases separated the two germline ends. CDR3 bases: TGTGCCAGCAGTTTCAACCCAATCGAGGGTTCCAATCAGCCCCAGCATTTT. The encoded protein is CASSFNPIEGSNQPQHF.

V usage is TRBV9 and J usage is TRBJ1-2; D ambiguous. The CDR3 runs 13 residues. V shed 3 bases and J shed 3 bases, with 9 bases lying between them. From germline, CDR1 is SGDLS and CDR2 YYNGEE. The CDR3 DNA is TGTGCCAGCAGCGCGAACCGCGACTATGGCTACACCTTC. Protein: CASSANRDYGYTF.

The J gene is TRBJ2-5, the V gene TRBV6-2 or TRBV6-3, with 8 bases identical to TRBD2. The length of the CDR3 is 18 residues. Losses at the gene ends were 0 bases for V and 0 bases for J; bases not matched to a gene: 9. The germline CDR1 and CDR2 sequences are MNHEY and SVGEGT. In nucleotides, the CDR3 is TGTGCCAGCAGTTACTCGATACTAGCGGTAACGTACCAAGAGACCCAGTACTTC. This translates into CASSYSILAVTYQETQYF.

V usage is TRBV28 and J usage is TRBJ1-2; TRBD1 might be the D (6 bases). This CDR3 is 14 amino acids long. Trimming took 3 bases from V and 4 from J, leaving 12 bases between them. CDR1 is MDHEN, CDR2 SYDVKM, per germline. CDR3 nucleotide sequence: TGTGCCAGCAGTTTCGGGGGGCGAGGCTATGGCTACACCTTC. Translation gives CASSFGGRGYGYTF.